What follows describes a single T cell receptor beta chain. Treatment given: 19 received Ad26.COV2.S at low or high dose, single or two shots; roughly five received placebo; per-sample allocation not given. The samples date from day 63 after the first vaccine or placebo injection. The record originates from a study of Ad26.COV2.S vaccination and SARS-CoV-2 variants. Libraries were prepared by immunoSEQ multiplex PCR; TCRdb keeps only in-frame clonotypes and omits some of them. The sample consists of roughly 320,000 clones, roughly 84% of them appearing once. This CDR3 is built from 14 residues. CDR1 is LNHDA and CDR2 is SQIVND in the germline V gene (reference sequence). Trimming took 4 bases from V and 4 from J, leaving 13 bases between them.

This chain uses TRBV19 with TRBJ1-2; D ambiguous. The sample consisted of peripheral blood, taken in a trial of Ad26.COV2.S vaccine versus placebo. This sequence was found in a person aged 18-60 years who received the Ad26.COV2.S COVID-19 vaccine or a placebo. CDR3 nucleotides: TGTGCCAGTAGTACTGGCGGTAAATTCTATGGCTACACCTTC. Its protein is CASSTGGKFYGYTF. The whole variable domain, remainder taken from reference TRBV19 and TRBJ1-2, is DGGITQSPKYLFRKEGQNVTLSCEQNLNHDAMYWYRQDPGQGLRLIYYSQIVNDFQKGDIAEGYSVSREKKESFPLTVTSAQKNPTAFYLCASSTGGKFYGYTFGSGTRLTVV.